Below are 22 T cell receptor beta chains sequenced from a single sample in a study of early T cells in non-severe SARS-CoV-2 infection. TCRdb used MiXCR to reprocess the 5' RACE reads, holding one entry per CDR3 protein. The sample lists more than 20,000 distinct CDR3 sequences; around 4.3% were seen once. Sample: whole blood. All receptors derive from an adult who was a healthcare worker with PCR-confirmed SARS-CoV-2 infection or an uninfected control (not recorded which).

This clonotype occurred many times. This chain uses TRBV29-1 with TRBJ2-1; either TRBD1 or TRBD2 may supply D (5 bases each). The V end lost 6 bases, the J end lost 4 bases, and 16 bases lay between the germline ends. Germline loops: CDR1 SQVTM, CDR2 ANQGSEA. There are 14 residues in the CDR3. The CDR3 DNA is TGCAGCGTGGCTCGTACAGGAGGTTACAATGAGCAGTTCTTC. Translated, it gives CSVARTGGYNEQFF.

The table lists this clonotype with many counts. The chain joins TRBV7-2 to TRBJ2-2; 9 bases map to TRBD1. Germline V gene data show CDR1 as SGHTA and CDR2 as FQGNSA. This CDR3 is built from 15 residues. With V trimmed by 5 bases and J by 3 bases, 4 bases remained unmatched. CDR3 nucleotides: TGTGCCAGCAGCCCGGACAGGGGACACACCGGGGAGCTGTTTTTT. Translation gives CASSPDRGHTGELFF.

This clonotype has just a few counts. The rearrangement links TRBV12-3 or TRBV12-4 to TRBJ2-3; D might be TRBD2 (5 bases). The CDR3 spans 15 residues. V lost 7 bases, J lost 2 bases, and 16 bases lay in between. The CDR3 region has the DNA TGTGCCAGCAAAAACCGGAGGACCTCCACAGATACGCAGTATTTT. Protein: CASKNRRTSTDTQYF.

This clonotype was picked up a small number of times. The chain combines TRBV7-9 with TRBJ2-5; 8 bases are shared with TRBD1. The length of the CDR3 is 14 residues. The germline gives CDR1 SEHNR, CDR2 FQNEAQ (reference sequence). The J segment lost 4 bases and the V segment lost 6 bases, leaving 7 bases of the junction unmatched. The CDR3 loop reads CASSQGAFAETQYF. The CDR3 nucleotides are TGTGCCAGCAGTCAGGGGGCGTTTGCAGAGACCCAGTACTTC.

The table lists this clonotype with many counts. The chain recombines TRBV28 with TRBJ2-7, with 9 bases matching TRBD1. Germline V gene data show CDR1 as MDHEN and CDR2 as SYDVKM. Germline trimming cut 2 bases from V and 2 bases from J; bases unmatched to any gene: 7. The CDR3 has 16 residues. CDR3 sequence reads: CASSLLPTGGAYEQYF. As DNA, the CDR3 is TGTGCCAGCAGTTTACTCCCGACAGGGGGTGCCTACGAGCAGTACTTC. The full variable domain, with the rest looked up from reference TRBV28 and TRBJ2-7, is DVKVTQSSRYLVKRTGEKVFLECVQDMDHENMFWYRQDPGLGLRLIYFSYDVKMKEKGDIPEGYSVSREKKERFSLILESASTNQTSMYLCASSLLPTGGAYEQYFGPGTRLTVT.

This sequence joins TRBV9 and TRBJ2-5, with D possibly being TRBD2 (5 bases). The CDR3 runs to 13 residues. Trimming removed 6 bases at V and 2 bases at J, with 11 bases between. CDR1 is SGDLS, CDR2 YYNGEE, per germline. In DNA form, the CDR3 reads TGTGCCAGCAACAGACGGGAACAAGAGACCCAGTACTTC. It translates to CASNRREQETQYF.

By sample fraction, this clonotype is medium-sized. The rearrangement uses TRBV12-3 or TRBV12-4 and TRBJ2-1; D may match TRBD1 or TRBD2 (5 bases each). CDR3 length equals 12 residues. V lost 1 base and J 14 bases, leaving 12 bases between the germline ends. The CDR3 bases are TGTGCCAGCAGTTTAGGGGACGTGGGGAAGTTCTTC. It is translated as CASSLGDVGKFF.

Many counts were recorded for this clonotype. The chain couples TRBV10-3 to TRBJ1-1, with 8 nucleotides matching TRBD1. The CDR3 consists of 15 residues. Trimming removed 4 bases from V and 5 bases from J; junction bases left unmatched: 9. CDR1 and CDR2 (germline): ENHRY, SYGVKD. The CDR3 region is CAISGADRGETEAFF. The CDR3 region has the DNA TGTGCCATCAGTGGAGCAGACAGGGGAGAGACTGAAGCTTTCTTT.

Ten or more counts support this clonotype. This chain joins TRBV7-2 and TRBJ1-2; D is undetermined. The CDR3 is 15 residues long. CDR1 and CDR2 (germline): SGHTA, FQGNSA. Trimming removed 6 bases at V and 1 base at J, with 15 bases between. DNA for the CDR3: TGTGCCAGCAGTCGAGATGTTCGGAGTAACTATGGCTACACCTTC. Translating it yields CASSRDVRSNYGYTF.

This clonotype is classed as medium-sized. The rearrangement uses TRBV4-3 and TRBJ1-2, with D unresolved. This CDR3 comprises 15 residues. Germline values: CDR1 LGHNA, CDR2 YSLEER. The V end lost 2 bases, the J end lost 5 bases, and 15 bases lay between the germline ends. The CDR3 sequence: CASSQSSRTTYGYTF. The DNA of the CDR3 is TGCGCCAGCAGCCAATCGTCCAGGACTACTTATGGCTACACCTTC.

This clonotype was seen repeatedly, ten times or more. The chain links TRBV11-3 to TRBJ2-3; D remains unclear. The CDR3 totals 15 residues. Germline CDR1 reads SGHNT; CDR2 reads YENEEA. V lost 1 base, J lost 4 bases, and 12 bases lay in between. Written as DNA, the CDR3 is TGTGCCAGCAGCTTAGTAGGGCAGATCGCAGATACGCAGTATTTT. Protein sequence: CASSLVGQIADTQYF.

In this sample, this clonotype is medium-sized. CDR3 DNA: TGTGCCAGCAGCTCTATGACAGGGCATGCTAAGGGGGAGCTGTTTTTT. Its protein product is CASSSMTGHAKGELFF. The J gene is TRBJ2-2, the V gene TRBV5-4; TRBD1 matches at 7 bases. With V trimmed by 3 bases and J by 8 bases, 13 bases remained unmatched. Germline V gives CDR1 SGHNT, CDR2 YYREEE (reference sequence). The length of the CDR3 is 16 residues.

This clonotype is deemed medium-sized. This chain links TRBV28 with TRBJ1-4; 7 bases are shared with TRBD1. After removal of 5 bases from V and 5 bases from J, the junction contained 8 bases not matched to a gene. This CDR3 region has 15 residues. Germline V CDR1 and CDR2: MDHEN, SYDVKM. Written as DNA, the CDR3 is TGTGCCAGCAGTGAGACATCAGGGGGGAATGAAAAACTGTTTTTT. It is translated as CASSETSGGNEKLFF.

This clonotype appeared many times. The chain is built from TRBV28 and TRBJ1-6, with TRBD1 matching 7 bases. The CDR3 covers 14 residues. Trimming removed 5 bases from V and 7 bases from J; junction bases left unmatched: 5. Germline CDR1 and CDR2: MDHEN and SYDVKM. DNA for the CDR3: TGTGCCAGCAGTGCAGGGGGAATAAATTCACCCCTCCACTTT. Protein product: CASSAGGINSPLHF.

In its sample, this clonotype was seen many times. This chain links TRBV5-1 with TRBJ1-2, with TRBD1 matching 10 bases. CDR3 length: 13 amino acids. Germline V lookup: CDR1 SGHRS, CDR2 YFSETQ. The trim removed 4 bases at V and 5 bases at J, leaving 2 bases unmatched. The DNA of the CDR3 is TGCGCCAGCAGCCGGACAGGGGGTTATGGCTACACCTTC. It encodes CASSRTGGYGYTF.

There are a few counts of this clonotype. J is TRBJ1-1 and V is TRBV30; TRBD1 is a possible D gene (5 bases). CDR1 is GTSNPN, CDR2 SVGIG, per germline (reference sequence). The CDR3 consists of 15 residues. The V end was cut by 4 bases, the J end by 3 bases, with 18 bases between. The CDR3 sequence: CAWTQRGASYTEAFF. DNA of the CDR3: TGTGCCTGGACTCAACGTGGGGCCTCATACACTGAAGCTTTCTTT.

This clonotype was found many times. The rearrangement uses TRBV24-1 and TRBJ1-5; 7 bases match TRBD1. There are 16 residues in the CDR3. J was trimmed by 2 bases and V by 3 bases; bases with no gene match: 6. Germline V gene data show CDR1 as KGHDR and CDR2 as SFDVKD. The DNA for the CDR3 is TGTGCCACCAGTGATCCTGACAGGGCTGGCAATCAGCCCCAGCATTTT. Translating gives CATSDPDRAGNQPQHF.

This clonotype was counted many times. The chain recombines TRBV5-1 with TRBJ2-3; 10 bases line up with TRBD2. This CDR3 has 14 amino acids. V lost 7 bases, J lost 5 bases, and 7 bases stayed unmatched. Germline V gene sequence: CDR1 SGHRS, CDR2 YFSETQ. In DNA form, the CDR3 reads TGCGCCAGCGGAACTAGCGGGACTGTAGATACGCAGTATTTT. This sequence encodes CASGTSGTVDTQYF.

This clonotype came up many times. The V gene is TRBV6-4, the J gene TRBJ1-2; 7 bases are a match to TRBD1. Germline V lookup: CDR1 MRHNA, CDR2 SNTAGT. J was trimmed by 2 bases and V by 6 bases; bases with no gene match: 3. This CDR3 comprises 13 residues. The CDR3 sequence is CASSLTGNYGYTF. CDR3 nucleotides: TGTGCCAGCAGCCTGACAGGGAACTATGGCTACACCTTC.

This clonotype came up many times. The chain couples TRBV27 to TRBJ2-5, with D hard to call. The CDR3 consists of 11 residues. Per the germline V gene, CDR1 is MNHEY and CDR2 is SMNVEV (reference sequence). Trimming removed 7 bases at V and 0 bases at J, with 3 bases between. The CDR3 loop is CASKYQETQYF. For the CDR3, the DNA is TGTGCCAGCAAGTACCAAGAGACCCAGTACTTC.

This clonotype was found many times. This chain links TRBV6-2 or TRBV6-3 with TRBJ2-7; TRBD2 matches at 13 bases. The CDR3 has 15 amino acids. Germline V gives CDR1 MNHEY, CDR2 SVGEGT. The J segment lost 6 bases and the V segment lost 6 bases, leaving 8 bases of the junction unmatched. In nucleotides, the CDR3 is TGTGCCAGCAGCTGGACTAGCGGGAGTATTGCCGAGCAGTACTTC. It translates to CASSWTSGSIAEQYF.

At least ten counts were recorded for this clonotype. The rearrangement joins TRBV28 to TRBJ1-4; 8 bases fit TRBD1. This CDR3 has 14 amino acids. The germline CDR1 and CDR2 sequences are MDHEN and SYDVKM. V gave up 7 bases and J gave up 6 bases; unmatched junction bases: 7. This CDR3 reads CASTRTGQDEKLFF. The DNA for the CDR3 is TGTGCCAGCACCCGGACAGGGCAGGATGAAAAACTGTTTTTT.